Below, one T cell receptor beta chain is given with its context. The sample originates from a study of blood T cell repertoires in COVID-19. The V gene's germline CDR1 is MNHEY and CDR2 SVGEGT. The CDR3 runs to 14 residues. V was clipped by 4 bases and J by 6 bases, with 13 bases between them. Sequenced by immunoSEQ multiplex PCR; TCRdb stores in-frame clones only, minus some. The sample shows just over 300,000 clones, over 85% of them seen only once. The sequenced sample consisted of peripheral blood. The chain links TRBV6-2 or TRBV6-3 to TRBJ1-5, with D possibly matching TRBD1 (6 bases). The origin of this receptor is a woman in her thirties with COVID-19, enrolled during active disease. The CDR3 sequence: CASSWAGGGQPQHF. CDR3 coding DNA: TGTGCCAGCAGTTGGGCGGGGGGCGGTCAGCCCCAGCATTTT.